This T cell receptor (beta chain) was documented in a study of blood T cell repertoires in COVID-19. As for the study in general: Donors in the United States, Italy and Spain gave samples during acute or convalescent COVID-19. T cells, B-cell-depleted T cells, or PBMCs provided the cDNA or gDNA that served as material.

From germline, CDR1 is MNHEY and CDR2 SVGAGI. V dropped 6 bases and J dropped 3; count of bases not matched to a gene: 2. The length of the CDR3 is 13 residues. During active infection, Seattle patients enrolled and were then monitored through disease. In the study's own analysis: The assay estimated nucleated cells by amplifying reference gene primers. The data were produced by immunoSEQ multiplex PCR, yet TCRdb's version contains in-frame clones alone and is incomplete. V, J and clone size were drawn from that table, and D and trimming were deduced from the DNA. In the table there are hundreds of thousands of clones, roughly 90% of which are singletons.

V usage is TRBV6-5 and J usage is TRBJ1-2, with 9 bases lining up with TRBD1. The sequence came from a woman in her 30s with COVID-19, enrolled during active disease. The material sequenced was peripheral blood. In DNA form, the CDR3 reads TGTGCCAGCAGAACAGGGGGCGACTATGGCTACACCTTC. Its translation is CASRTGGDYGYTF.